This TCR beta chain emerged from a study of blood T cell repertoires in COVID-19. On the study more broadly: Nucleic acid was either cDNA or gDNA, and it came from T cells, B-cell-depleted T cells, or PBMCs.

Per the original methods: By means of reference gene primer amplification, nucleated cell counts were estimated. Clones were sequenced by immunoSEQ multiplex PCR, and TCRdb holds only the in-frame ones, with some missing. The V and J calls and clone size come from that table; D and trimming were worked out from the DNA. The sample gives around 110,000 clones, approximately 80% of which show up once; over 6% is in the top ten. The TCR was taken from a man between 65 and 79 years old with active or convalescent COVID-19. Sequencing input: peripheral blood.

In nucleotides, the CDR3 is TGCGCCAGCAGCCAGGGCACTTCACCCCTCCACTTT. Translating it yields CASSQGTSPLHF. V and J are TRBV4-1 and TRBJ1-6, with D unclear. This CDR3 is 12 amino acids long. In germline, CDR1 is MGHRA, CDR2 YSYEKL. The ends were cut back, 3 bases at V and 9 bases at J, with 6 bases in the middle.